This is a list of T cell receptor beta chains from one sample in a study of blood T cell repertoires in COVID-19. Here immunoSEQ multiplex PCR was the method, and the copy in TCRdb shows in-frame clones only, minus some. Seen here are about 110,000 clones, 80% observed once, and the top ten hold around 4%. Material: peripheral blood. All receptors derive from a human donor in a cohort sampled during active or convalescent COVID-19. Both conserved end residues are part of each CDR3. The order of the fields is clone size, V gene, D gene, J gene, CDR3 protein, CDR3 DNA. The D gene is left open where the match is weak. Expanded clones are given a class, and other clones once, few, many or no size at all.

>-|TRBV4-1|TRBD2|TRBJ2-7
CASSQSYSGSFRYEQYF
TGCGCCAGCAGCCAGTCGTATAGCGGGAGTTTCCGCTACGAGCAGTACTTC
>-|TRBV7-7|-|TRBJ2-7
CASSLWQGSVEQYF
TGTGCTAGCAGCTTATGGCAGGGTTCCGTCGAGCAGTACTTC
>-|TRBV4-3|-|TRBJ2-2
CASSQEMAGGFTGELFF
TGCGCCAGCAGCCAAGAGATGGCAGGGGGGTTCACCGGGGAGCTGTTTTTT
>-|TRBV10-1|TRBD1|TRBJ2-7
CASSDGTDLSYEQYF
TGCGCCAGCAGTGATGGGACAGATCTGTCCTACGAGCAGTACTTC
>few|TRBV5-6|TRBD1|TRBJ2-3
CASSLITGGADTQYF
TGTGCCAGCAGCTTGATAACAGGGGGAGCAGATACGCAGTATTTT
>-|TRBV7-3|TRBD1|TRBJ1-3
CASSLSLRDRDCLSGNTIYF
TGTGCCAGCAGCTTATCATTACGGGACAGGGATTGCCTCTCTGGAAACACCATATATTTT
>-|TRBV9|TRBD2|TRBJ2-4
CASSPTTSGLAKNIQYF
TGTGCCAGCAGCCCAACGACTAGCGGACTAGCCAAAAACATTCAGTACTTC
>-|TRBV5-4|TRBD2|TRBJ2-7
CASSLGLAGMEQYF
TGTGCCAGCAGCTTGGGGCTAGCGGGTATGGAGCAGTACTTC
>-|TRBV5-1|TRBD1|TRBJ1-2
CASSLYGTVVNYGYTF
TGCGCCAGCAGCTTGTATGGGACAGTAGTAAACTATGGCTACACCTTC
>-|TRBV6-6|TRBD1|TRBJ2-7
CASSAHRDRYYEQYF
TGTGCCAGCAGTGCCCACCGGGACAGGTACTACGAGCAGTACTTC
>-|TRBV6-2/TRBV6-3|TRBD1|TRBJ2-4
CASSYRQGMSAKNIQYF
TGTGCCAGCAGTTACAGACAGGGAATGTCGGCCAAAAACATTCAGTACTTC
>-|TRBV3-1/TRBV3-2|-|TRBJ1-5
CASSPVGGDQPQHF
TGTGCCAGCAGCCCGGTAGGGGGTGATCAGCCCCAGCATTTT
>few|TRBV9|-|TRBJ1-2
CASSVVAGDYGYTF
TGTGCCAGCAGCGTAGTAGCCGGAGACTATGGCTACACCTTC
>-|TRBV30|TRBD1|TRBJ1-1
CAWTGEGTGEAFF
TGTGCCTGGACCGGCGAGGGGACAGGTGAAGCTTTCTTT
>-|TRBV19|TRBD1|TRBJ1-2
CASSTTGRYGYTF
TGTGCCAGTAGTACGACAGGGCGCTATGGCTACACCTTC
>-|TRBV11-2|-|TRBJ1-3
CASSASGGSSGNTIYF
TGTGCCAGCAGCGCCAGCGGGGGCAGCTCTGGAAACACCATATATTTT
>-|TRBV29-1|-|TRBJ2-1
CSVGGSSYNEQFF
TGCAGCGTTGGAGGGAGCTCCTACAATGAGCAGTTCTTC
>-|TRBV7-2|-|TRBJ2-2
CASSPTVADTGELFF
TGTGCCAGCAGCCCAACGGTAGCGGACACCGGGGAGCTGTTTTTT
>-|TRBV5-5|-|TRBJ1-5
CASSPGQIHQPQHF
TGTGCCAGCAGCCCTGGACAGATCCATCAGCCCCAGCATTTT
>once|TRBV4-3|TRBD1|TRBJ2-1
CASSQGGQGALGQFF
TGCGCCAGCAGCCAAGGGGGTCAGGGGGCTTTAGGTCAGTTCTTC
>few|TRBV7-9|TRBD2|TRBJ2-3
CASSRTSGDTDTQYF
TGTGCCAGCAGCCGGACTAGCGGGGACACAGATACGCAGTATTTT
>-|TRBV6-2/TRBV6-3|-|TRBJ2-7
CASSYAGSYEQYF
TGTGCCAGCAGTTACGCCGGGTCCTACGAGCAGTACTTC
>-|TRBV27|-|TRBJ2-3
CASSLASSTDTQYF
TGTGCCAGCAGTTTAGCGTCTAGCACAGATACGCAGTATTTT
>-|TRBV19|-|TRBJ1-2
CASRERRQNYGYTF
TGTGCCAGTAGGGAGAGAAGACAGAACTATGGCTACACCTTC
>once|TRBV12-3/TRBV12-4|TRBD1|TRBJ2-7
CASTRTGVYEQYF
TGTGCCAGCACTCGGACAGGGGTCTACGAGCAGTACTTC
>-|TRBV19|TRBD1|TRBJ1-2
CASRQGTGYGYTF
TGTGCCAGCAGACAGGGGACTGGCTATGGCTACACCTTC
>-|TRBV7-9|TRBD2|TRBJ2-1
CASSLWGGSDNEQFF
TGTGCCAGCAGCTTATGGGGGGGATCGGACAATGAGCAGTTCTTC
>-|TRBV6-5|-|TRBJ2-2
CASSPWGRTGELFF
TGTGCCAGCAGCCCCTGGGGGCGGACCGGGGAGCTGTTTTTT
>-|TRBV24-1|-|TRBJ2-7
CATSSTLGSRLFGQYF
TGTGCCACCAGTTCGACCCTTGGTAGCCGTCTCTTTGGGCAGTACTTC
>once|TRBV28|-|TRBJ2-7
CASSYNSYLFSYEQYF
TGTGCCAGCAGTTATAACAGCTATCTTTTCTCCTACGAGCAGTACTTC
>-|TRBV18|-|TRBJ1-1
CASSPRQGSNTEAFF
TGTGCCAGCTCACCCCGACAAGGTTCGAACACTGAAGCTTTCTTT
>few|TRBV6-5|-|TRBJ1-1
CAGHRSGMNTEAFF
TGTGCCGGTCATAGGTCCGGGATGAACACTGAAGCTTTCTTT
>-|TRBV9|-|TRBJ2-2
CASSPRGRAANTGELFF
TGTGCCAGCAGCCCCCGCGGGCGCGCCGCGAACACCGGGGAGCTGTTTTTT
>once|TRBV18|TRBD2|TRBJ2-7
CASSPPASGRDEQYF
TGTGCCAGCTCACCACCGGCTAGCGGGAGAGACGAGCAGTACTTC
>-|TRBV5-6|-|TRBJ1-5
CASSLTGGNQPQHF
TGTGCCAGCAGCTTGACCGGGGGCAATCAGCCCCAGCATTTT
>-|TRBV19|TRBD2|TRBJ2-1
CASSISSGGHNEQFF
TGTGCCAGTAGTATTAGTAGCGGGGGGCACAATGAGCAGTTCTTC
>few|TRBV5-6|TRBD1|TRBJ1-4
CASSPRQGATNEKLFF
TGTGCCAGCAGCCCTCGACAGGGAGCAACTAATGAAAAACTGTTTTTT
>-|TRBV11-2|-|TRBJ1-1
CASSPPRGLSVGATEAFF
TGTGCCAGCAGCCCCCCCCGAGGTTTATCAGTGGGTGCCACTGAAGCTTTCTTT
>-|TRBV7-9|-|TRBJ2-5
CASSLAGAQETQYF
TGTGCCAGCAGCTTAGCGGGGGCCCAAGAGACCCAGTACTTC
>once|TRBV10-3|-|TRBJ1-1
CAIRGHRDTEAFF
TGTGCCATCAGGGGACATAGGGACACTGAAGCTTTCTTT
>-|TRBV19|-|TRBJ2-6
CASSIALGSGANVLTF
TGTGCCAGTAGTATCGCACTCGGCTCTGGGGCCAACGTCCTGACTTTC
>-|TRBV5-1|-|TRBJ2-7
CASSFRSGYYEQYF
TGCGCCAGCAGCTTTCGGTCAGGGTACTACGAGCAGTACTTC
>-|TRBV5-5|-|TRBJ2-1
CASSHPPPRDDEQFF
TGTGCCAGCAGCCACCCGCCCCCTCGAGATGATGAGCAGTTCTTC
>-|TRBV12-5|-|TRBJ2-7
CASGLVAGFLYEQYF
TGTGCTAGTGGTTTGGTAGCAGGGTTTCTCTACGAGCAGTACTTC
>-|TRBV6-4|-|TRBJ1-1
CASSTVGGGNTEAFF
TGTGCCAGCAGTACAGTAGGGGGGGGAAACACTGAAGCTTTCTTT
>once|TRBV7-8|-|TRBJ1-5
CASSRKNVLQAGEGQPQHF
TGTGCCAGCAGCCGAAAAAACGTCTTACAGGCAGGGGAGGGCCAGCCCCAGCATTTT
>few|TRBV9|-|TRBJ2-7
CASSAGWETTYEQYF
TGTGCCAGCAGCGCTGGGTGGGAGACAACGTACGAGCAGTACTTC
>-|TRBV7-9|-|TRBJ1-4
CASSWAGNRATNEKLFF
TGTGCCAGCAGCTGGGCGGGAAACAGAGCAACTAATGAAAAACTGTTTTTT
>few|TRBV6-2/TRBV6-3|-|TRBJ2-1
CASSYLSVYEQFF
TGTGCCAGCAGTTACTTATCAGTTTATGAGCAGTTCTTC
>once|TRBV29-1|TRBD1|TRBJ1-2
CSVHTPTLRQGYGYTF
TGCAGCGTGCATACGCCTACCCTTAGACAGGGTTATGGCTACACCTTC
>-|TRBV20-1|TRBD2|TRBJ2-7
CSASEASGAYEQYF
TGCAGTGCTAGTGAAGCTAGCGGGGCCTACGAGCAGTACTTC
>-|TRBV7-9|TRBD1|TRBJ1-2
CASTPGTVPGYTF
TGTGCCAGCACCCCTGGGACAGTCCCTGGCTACACCTTC